This passage covers 24 T cell receptor beta chains from one sample sequenced in a study of blood T cell repertoires in COVID-19. The table came from immunoSEQ multiplex PCR; TCRdb's copy has only in-frame clones and leaves some out. The sample has about 140,000 clones, 85% to 90% seen once; the top ten hold about 10%. The sequenced material came from peripheral blood. Source of these receptors: a woman older than 75 with acute or convalescent COVID-19.

The chain is built from TRBV19 and TRBJ2-2; D not resolved. The CDR3 has 12 residues. Trimming shortened V by 7 bases and J by 4 bases, and 7 bases separated the two germline ends. In germline, CDR1 is LNHDA, CDR2 SQIVND (reference sequence). CDR3 bases: TGTGCCAGTATAAGCGTCACCGGGGAGCTGTTTTTT. Its translation is CASISVTGELFF.

The chain uses TRBV2 and TRBJ2-1; TRBD1 matches at 7 bases. The CDR3 is made up of 12 amino acids. Looked up from germline, CDR1 is SNHLY and CDR2 is FYNNEI. The ends lost 4 bases at V and 15 bases at J; junction bases unmatched: 9. CDR3 in DNA: TGTGCCAGCAGTGCTACAGGGGAGAGTCTGTTCTTC. Protein: CASSATGESLFF.

This rearrangement joins TRBV30 to TRBJ2-7; 13 positions match TRBD2. Germline loops: CDR1 GTSNPN, CDR2 SVGIG (reference sequence). CDR3 length: 17 residues. The junction had 6 bases not matched to a gene; V was cut back by 1 base and J by 0 bases. The DNA for the CDR3 is TGTGCCTGGAGTGGACTAGCGGGGGGCAAAAGCTCCTACGAGCAGTACTTC. Encoded protein: CAWSGLAGGKSSYEQYF.

The rearrangement joins TRBV11-2 to TRBJ1-3; 7 nucleotides agree with TRBD1. V was clipped by 5 bases and J by 8 bases; unmatched bases: 6. Germline V lookup: CDR1 SGHAT, CDR2 FQNNGV. This CDR3 is built from 13 residues. CDR3 sequence reads: CASSHRQGYTIYF. CDR3 DNA sequence: TGTGCCAGCAGCCATCGACAGGGCTACACCATATATTTT.

The gene calls are TRBV2 and TRBJ1-5, with 7 nucleotides matching TRBD1. Per the germline V gene, CDR1 is SNHLY and CDR2 is FYNNEI. Trimming cost V 2 bases and J 3 bases; bases outside gene matches: 4. This CDR3 comprises 15 residues. The CDR3 bases are TGTGCCAGCAGTGAACAGGGGGTGGTCAATCAGCCCCAGCATTTT. Translated, it gives CASSEQGVVNQPQHF. The full variable domain, rest sourced from reference TRBV2 and TRBJ1-5, is EPEVTQTPSHQVTQMGQEVILRCVPISNHLYFYWYRQILGQKVEFLVSFYNNEISEKSEIFDDQFSVERPDGSNFTLKIRSTKLEDSAMYFCASSEQGVVNQPQHFGDGTRLSIL.

The chain joins TRBV5-1 to TRBJ1-1, with 7 bases fitting TRBD1. CDR1 SGHRS and CDR2 YFSETQ come from the germline V gene. V was pared by 4 bases and J by 2 bases, with 5 bases of the junction left unmatched. The CDR3 contains 14 residues. In nucleotides, the CDR3 is TGCGCCAGCAGCCAGGGGGGTCCCAACACTGAAGCTTTCTTT. It yields the protein CASSQGGPNTEAFF.

The rearrangement links TRBV5-1 to TRBJ1-4; 9 bases are shared with TRBD1. The trim removed 4 bases at V and 8 bases at J, leaving 9 bases unmatched. Germline CDR1 and CDR2: SGHRS and YFSETQ. CDR3 length: 15 amino acids. The CDR3 sequence: CASSPRTGEREKLFF. CDR3 sequence (DNA): TGCGCCAGCAGCCCTCGGACAGGGGAGAGGGAAAAACTGTTTTTT.

This sequence joins TRBV5-1 and TRBJ2-5, with D perhaps TRBD1 (6 bases). This CDR3 spans 15 amino acids. V was trimmed by 0 bases and J by 5 bases, leaving 14 bases between them. The V gene's germline CDR1 is SGHRS and CDR2 YFSETQ. CDR3 region: CASSLGAGVKETQYF. CDR3 DNA sequence: TGCGCCAGCAGCTTGGGGGCAGGGGTAAAGGAGACCCAGTACTTC.

V usage is TRBV10-3 and J usage is TRBJ1-4; possible D gene TRBD1, 6 bases. CDR1 ENHRY and CDR2 SYGVKD come from the germline V gene. The CDR3 loop spans 15 amino acids. V was shortened by 3 bases and J by 1 base, with 9 bases between the two germline ends. The CDR3 DNA sequence: TGTGCCATCAGTGAACTAGGGGGAACTAATGAAAAACTGTTTTTT. It codes for CAISELGGTNEKLFF.

The rearrangement links TRBV10-3 to TRBJ2-1, with 10 nucleotides matching TRBD2. Germline V gives CDR1 ENHRY, CDR2 SYGVKD. This CDR3 has 15 residues. V lost 4 bases to trimming and J lost 4 bases; unmatched junction nucleotides: 4. The CDR3 loop is CAISAWTSGYNEQFF. The DNA for the CDR3 is TGTGCCATCAGTGCGTGGACTAGCGGTTACAATGAGCAGTTCTTC.

This clone appeared once. The rearrangement joins TRBV15 to TRBJ2-5; 7 positions match TRBD2. Germline lookup yields CDR1 LNHNV and CDR2 YYDKDF (reference sequence). V lost 1 base to trimming and J lost 5 bases; unmatched junction nucleotides: 4. CDR3 length: 14 amino acids. CDR3 coding DNA: TGTGCCACCAGCAGAGGGATGCGGGAGGAGACCCAGTACTTC. Translating gives CATSRGMREETQYF. Combining the CDR3 with reference TRBV15 and TRBJ2-5 gives the whole variable domain DAMVIQNPRYQVTQFGKPVTLSCSQTLNHNVMYWYQQKSSQAPKLLFHYYDKDFNNEADTPDNFQSRRPNTSFCFLDIRSPGLGDTAMYLCATSRGMREETQYFGPGTRLLVL.

The CDR3 sequence is CAWSVLTGQGNYGYTF. The CDR3 DNA is TGTGCCTGGAGTGTACTCACCGGACAGGGGAACTATGGCTACACCTTC. The genes are TRBV30 and TRBJ1-2; 9 nucleotides agree with TRBD1. Germline assignment: CDR1 GTSNPN and CDR2 SVGIG (reference sequence). V trimming: 0 bases; J trimming: 2 bases; junction bases outside the gene matches: 7. The CDR3 spans 16 residues.

V usage is TRBV6-6 and J usage is TRBJ1-1; the D is unclear. V lost 2 bases to trimming and J lost 1 base, with 5 bases between them. Germline CDR1 and CDR2: MNHNY and SVGAGI (reference sequence). The length of the CDR3 is 13 residues. The CDR3 sequence: CASSYRGNTEAFF. The CDR3 coding sequence is TGTGCCAGCAGTTACCGCGGGAACACTGAAGCTTTCTTT.

The rearrangement joins TRBV9 to TRBJ2-5, with 9 bases that match TRBD2. This CDR3 contains 14 residues. The trim removed 3 bases at V and 5 bases at J, leaving 5 bases unmatched. Germline-derived CDR1 and CDR2 are SGDLS and YYNGEE. CDR3 sequence reads: CASSGGGASETQYF. DNA of the CDR3: TGTGCCAGCAGCGGCGGGGGGGCGTCGGAGACCCAGTACTTC.

The rearrangement uses TRBV9 and TRBJ1-1; TRBD1 might be the D (5 bases). V gave up 4 bases and J gave up 5 bases, with 15 bases separating them. Germline CDR1 reads SGDLS; CDR2 reads YYNGEE. The CDR3 spans 14 residues. CDR3 sequence (DNA): TGTGCCAGCAGCCCTTCCCCCAGGGTTACTGAAGCTTTCTTT. Its translation is CASSPSPRVTEAFF.

The chain is built from TRBV7-8 and TRBJ1-2; D not certain. Germline CDR1 is SGHVS and CDR2 is FQNEAQ. The CDR3 consists of 13 residues. Trimming stripped 2 bases from V and 2 bases from J, with 6 bases between. CDR3 sequence reads: CASSLTENYGYTF. CDR3 DNA sequence: TGTGCCAGCAGCTTAACCGAGAACTATGGCTACACCTTC.

The chain uses TRBV19 and TRBJ2-2; 7 bases are a match to TRBD2. J was trimmed by 4 bases and V by 3 bases; bases with no gene match: 2. CDR1 and CDR2 from the germline V gene are LNHDA and SQIVND (reference sequence). This CDR3 contains 14 residues. The CDR3, as DNA: TGTGCCAGTAGTATGGGGAGGGGCACCGGGGAGCTGTTTTTT. Translating it yields CASSMGRGTGELFF. The whole variable domain, filled in from reference TRBV19 and TRBJ2-2, reads DGGITQSPKYLFRKEGQNVTLSCEQNLNHDAMYWYRQDPGQGLRLIYYSQIVNDFQKGDIAEGYSVSREKKESFPLTVTSAQKNPTAFYLCASSMGRGTGELFFGEGSRLTVL.

The V gene is TRBV6-1, the J gene TRBJ1-2; 7 bases are a match to TRBD1. With 1 base clipped from V and 6 bases from J, the junction kept 14 bases outside the gene matches. The germline gives CDR1 MNHNS, CDR2 SASEGT. The CDR3 runs to 17 residues. For the CDR3, the DNA is TGTGCCAGCAGTGAAGGCCCGGGGGCAGGGGGGAACGATGGCTACACCTTC. Protein product: CASSEGPGAGGNDGYTF.

CDR3 residues: CASSQQGWTAFF. The CDR3 bases are TGTGCCAGCAGCCAACAGGGATGGACAGCTTTCTTT. The chain recombines TRBV3-1 (or the pseudogene TRBV3-2) with TRBJ1-1; D is perhaps TRBD1 (5 bases). The CDR3 totals 12 residues. Germline values: CDR1 LGHDT, CDR2 YNNKEL (reference sequence). The V and J ends lost 2 bases and 10 bases respectively, with 11 bases between them.

This clone was picked up one time. The genes are TRBV6-5 and TRBJ1-1; tentative D call: TRBD1 (5 bases). CDR3 size: 14 residues. Deletions cut 6 bases from V and 0 bases from J, with 11 bases between. The V gene's germline CDR1 is MNHEY and CDR2 SVGAGI. DNA for the CDR3: TGTGCCAGCAGAGAGACAGCAGTGAACACTGAAGCTTTCTTT. Amino acid sequence: CASRETAVNTEAFF.

V gene TRBV19 combines with J gene TRBJ2-1; 8 positions match TRBD2. J lost 9 bases, V lost 3 bases, and 7 bases had no gene match. From germline, CDR1 is LNHDA and CDR2 SQIVND (reference sequence). This CDR3 has 14 residues. The chain's CDR3 is CASSISGLVGEQFF. In DNA, the CDR3 is TGTGCCAGTAGTATCTCGGGACTAGTTGGTGAGCAGTTCTTC.

This chain joins TRBV27 and TRBJ2-1; 9 bases fit TRBD2. The germline CDR1 and CDR2 sequences are MNHEY and SMNVEV (reference sequence). CDR3 length: 18 amino acids. The J segment lost 5 bases and the V segment lost 4 bases, leaving 15 bases of the junction unmatched. Here the CDR3 reads CASSSPLRGGRPNNEQFF. CDR3 nucleotide sequence: TGTGCCAGCAGTTCCCCGTTGCGGGGGGGCCGACCGAACAATGAGCAGTTCTTC.

The chain uses TRBV21-1 and TRBJ1-5; the D call TRBD1 from the table was never checked on the DNA. TRBV21-1 is shown as a pseudogene. This CDR3 region has 19 residues. The CDR3 spells CASSKEETGIGGKNQPQHF. In nucleotides, the CDR3 is TGTGCCAGCAGCAAAGAGGAGACAGGAATTGGTGGGAAAAATCAGCCCCAGCATTTT.

The rearrangement uses TRBV9 and TRBJ2-1; 9 bases map to TRBD1. Germline V gives CDR1 SGDLS, CDR2 YYNGEE. The CDR3 is 14 amino acids. V lost 4 bases and J lost 7; bases outside the gene matches: 6. The CDR3 region has the DNA TGTGCCAGCAGCCGATGGACAGGGGCTAATGAGCAGTTCTTC. Translated, it gives CASSRWTGANEQFF. Complete variable domain (other parts from reference TRBV9 and TRBJ2-1): DSGVTQTPKHLITATGQRVTLRCSPRSGDLSVYWYQQSLDQGLQFLIQYYNGEERAKGNILERFSAQQFPDLHSELNLSSLELGDSALYFCASSRWTGANEQFFGPGTRLTVL.